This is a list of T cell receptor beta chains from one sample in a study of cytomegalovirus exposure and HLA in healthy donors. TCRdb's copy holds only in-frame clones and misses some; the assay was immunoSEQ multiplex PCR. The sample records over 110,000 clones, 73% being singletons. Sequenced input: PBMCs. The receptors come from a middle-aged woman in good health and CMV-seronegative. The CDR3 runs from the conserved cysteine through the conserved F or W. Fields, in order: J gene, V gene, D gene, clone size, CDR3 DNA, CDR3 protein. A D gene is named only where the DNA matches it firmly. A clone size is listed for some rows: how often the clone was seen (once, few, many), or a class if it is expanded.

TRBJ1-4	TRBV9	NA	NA	TGTGCCAGCAGCCAATACAGTTCTAATGAAAAACTGTTTTTT	CASSQYSSNEKLFF
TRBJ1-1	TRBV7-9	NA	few	TGTGCCAGCAGCTGGCAGGGGAACACTGAAGCTTTCTTT	CASSWQGNTEAFF
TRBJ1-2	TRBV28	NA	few	TGTGCCAGCAGTCTCGCAGGGAACTATGGCTACACCTTC	CASSLAGNYGYTF
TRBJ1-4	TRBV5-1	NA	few	TGCGCCAGCAGCTTGGACGGGGGGACCTATGAAAAACTGTTTTTT	CASSLDGGTYEKLFF
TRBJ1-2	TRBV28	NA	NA	TGTGCCAGCAGTTTATCGCAGGGAATCTATGGCTACACCTTC	CASSLSQGIYGYTF
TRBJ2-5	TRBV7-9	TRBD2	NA	TGTGCCAGCAGCTTAGGGGGACTAGCTTACGAGACCCAGTACTTC	CASSLGGLAYETQYF
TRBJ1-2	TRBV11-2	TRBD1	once	TGTGCCAGCAGCTTGGGACAGGGGGCATGGGGCTACACCTTC	CASSLGQGAWGYTF
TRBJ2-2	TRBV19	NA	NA	TGTGCCAGTAGTACTATGACTAGATCTAGCGGGGAGCTGTTTTTT	CASSTMTRSSGELFF
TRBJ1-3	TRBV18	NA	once	TGTGCCAGCTCACCACCGCAGCCGGGTAACACCATATATTTT	CASSPPQPGNTIYF
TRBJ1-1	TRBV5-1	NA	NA	TGCGCCAGCAGCCCTAGTTCCGGCACTGAAGCTTTCTTT	CASSPSSGTEAFF
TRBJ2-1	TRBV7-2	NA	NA	TGTGCCAGCAGCTTAATGCCCAGAAAGGGGTTGGGTGAGCAGTTCTTC	CASSLMPRKGLGEQFF
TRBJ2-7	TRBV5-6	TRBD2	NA	TGTGCCAGCAGTCGGGGGGGGCAGGTCGGCACCTACGAGCAGTACTTC	CASSRGGQVGTYEQYF